These T cell receptor beta chains were read from a single sample in a study of post-analysis software for immune sequencing data. TCRdb analysed the PCR reads with MiXCR anew, one entry per CDR3 protein. Of over 300,000 distinct CDR3 sequences in the sample, less than 40% were seen once. The sample consisted of blood. The receptors were gathered from a girl aged 10 to 17 with multiple sclerosis. Each CDR3 is given with its conserved first and last residue. The D gene is left open where the match is weak. Clone size appears in some rows only: once, few, many, or a class for an expanded clone.

v_call	d_call	j_call	clone_size	cdr3_aa	cdr3_nt
TRBV12-3/TRBV12-4	-	TRBJ1-1	few	CASSLSRGSTEAFF	TGTGCCAGCAGTTTATCGCGAGGGAGCACTGAAGCTTTCTTT
TRBV29-1	-	TRBJ1-2	few	CSVAMAGANYGYTF	TGCAGCGTTGCTATGGCGGGGGCCAACTATGGCTACACCTTC
TRBV25-1	-	TRBJ2-7	-	CASSASSQNYEQYF	TGTGCCAGCAGTGCGTCTTCTCAAAACTACGAGCAGTACTTC
TRBV6-4	TRBD1	TRBJ1-2	many	CASSDSPDRAEGYTF	TGTGCCAGCAGTGACAGCCCGGACAGGGCAGAGGGCTACACCTTC
TRBV10-3	-	TRBJ2-3	-	CAISPPGLDTQYF	TGTGCCATCAGCCCCCCGGGGTTAGATACGCAGTATTTT
TRBV27	TRBD1	TRBJ1-1	-	CASSLTGVGNTEAFF	TGTGCCAGCAGTTTAACAGGGGTCGGTAACACTGAAGCTTTCTTT
TRBV7-9	-	TRBJ2-7	-	CASSSGHDGYEQYF	TGTGCCAGCAGCTCAGGGCACGACGGCTACGAGCAGTACTTC
TRBV12-3/TRBV12-4	-	TRBJ1-5	-	CASSSTRLYQPQHF	TGTGCCAGCAGTTCGACTCGGCTCTACCAGCCCCAGCATTTT
TRBV5-1	-	TRBJ1-2	-	CASPTALYGYTF	TGCGCCAGCCCGACAGCCCTCTATGGCTACACCTTC
TRBV20-1	-	TRBJ1-2	-	CSGGGPRESHYGYTF	TGCAGTGGGGGGGGCCCCAGGGAGTCTCACTATGGCTACACCTTC
TRBV27	-	TRBJ1-5	-	CASSLTVRQPQHF	TGTGCCAGCAGTTTAACGGTGCGTCAGCCCCAGCATTTT
TRBV6-6	-	TRBJ1-1	-	CTSSPWEGARSTEAFF	TGTACCAGCTCCCCCTGGGAAGGGGCTCGGAGCACTGAAGCTTTCTTT
TRBV5-1	-	TRBJ2-7	few	CASSAWRGDYEQYF	TGCGCCAGCAGCGCATGGAGGGGGGACTACGAGCAGTACTTC
TRBV11-2	-	TRBJ2-1	-	CASSLVPLMTQEQFF	TGTGCCAGCAGCTTAGTCCCCTTAATGACACAGGAGCAGTTCTTC
TRBV5-1	-	TRBJ2-3	many	CASSSGGGTDTQYF	TGCGCCAGCAGCTCAGGCGGGGGCACAGATACGCAGTATTTT
TRBV18	-	TRBJ1-5	-	CASSPLGSQGNQPQHF	TGTGCCAGCTCACCACTGGGGTCACAGGGCAATCAGCCCCAGCATTTT
TRBV18	-	TRBJ1-4	-	CASSRTAGANEKLFF	TGTGCCAGCTCCCGGACGGCAGGGGCGAATGAAAAACTGTTTTTT
TRBV7-8	-	TRBJ2-3	-	CASSLGVGGPDTQYF	TGTGCCAGCAGCTTAGGTGTGGGGGGTCCAGATACGCAGTATTTT
TRBV4-1	-	TRBJ1-1	-	CASSSEGGRNTEVFF	TGCGCCAGCAGCTCGGAGGGAGGGCGTAACACTGAAGTTTTCTTT
TRBV20-1	-	TRBJ2-7	-	CSADDWGASYEQYF	TGCAGTGCTGACGACTGGGGAGCCTCCTACGAGCAGTACTTC
TRBV20-1	-	TRBJ2-3	-	CSARSINRDSTDTQYF	TGCAGTGCTCGGAGCATAAACAGAGATAGCACAGATACGCAGTATTTT
TRBV7-9	TRBD2	TRBJ2-7	-	CASSSAVSASGGRYEQYF	TGTGCCAGCAGCTCCGCCGTTTCGGCTAGCGGGGGACGATACGAGCAGTACTTC
TRBV28	TRBD1	TRBJ1-5	-	CASSFYSGGADNQPQHF	TGTGCCAGCAGTTTTTATTCAGGGGGCGCCGACAATCAGCCCCAGCATTTT
TRBV7-6	-	TRBJ1-6	few	CASSLRGSNSPLHF	TGTGCCAGCAGCTTGAGAGGGTCTAATTCACCCCTCCACTTT
TRBV12-3/TRBV12-4	-	TRBJ1-5	few	CASSLTGAWGQPQHF	TGTGCCAGCAGCCTCACAGGAGCGTGGGGTCAGCCCCAGCATTTT
TRBV20-1	-	TRBJ2-3	-	CSARILAADTQYF	TGCAGTGCTAGAATACTAGCTGCAGATACGCAGTATTTT
TRBV24-1	-	TRBJ2-7	-	CATSGRGSSYEQYF	TGTGCCACCAGTGGGAGGGGGAGCTCCTACGAGCAGTACTTC
TRBV6-6	-	TRBJ2-1	-	CASSYSANDNEQFF	TGTGCCAGCAGTTACTCGGCGAATGACAATGAGCAGTTCTTC
TRBV11-2	TRBD1	TRBJ2-3	-	CASSSGTVWNTDTQYF	TGTGCCAGCAGCTCCGGGACAGTATGGAACACAGATACGCAGTATTTT
TRBV5-6	-	TRBJ2-7	-	CASSASRDEQYF	TGTGCCAGCAGCGCGAGCAGGGACGAGCAGTACTTC
TRBV2	-	TRBJ2-1	-	CASSDVVEGEQFF	TGTGCCAGCAGTGATGTGGTCGAGGGTGAGCAGTTCTTC
TRBV29-1	-	TRBJ2-1	few	CSVGARQASNEQFF	TGCAGCGTTGGAGCCCGACAGGCGAGCAATGAGCAGTTCTTC
TRBV12-3/TRBV12-4	TRBD1	TRBJ1-1	few	CASSPQKGTANTEAFF	TGTGCCAGCAGTCCACAAAAAGGGACAGCGAACACTGAAGCTTTCTTT
TRBV20-1	-	TRBJ2-3	-	CSAGGGGSTDTQYF	TGCAGTGCGGGAGGGGGGGGTAGCACGGATACGCAGTATTTT
TRBV30	TRBD1	TRBJ1-2	once	CACSLRDRHYGYTF	TGTGCCTGTTCTCTCCGGGACAGGCACTATGGCTACACCTTC
TRBV20-1	-	TRBJ2-1	-	CSARDTGRSLLEQFF	TGCAGTGCTAGAGACACGGGGAGATCTTTACTTGAGCAGTTCTTC
TRBV4-3	-	TRBJ1-1	-	CASRGKTNTEAFF	TGCGCCTCACGGGGGAAGACGAACACTGAAGCTTTCTTT
TRBV7-2	-	TRBJ2-5	-	CASSLTPPDSQYF	TGTGCCAGCAGCTTAACGCCGCCAGATTCCCAGTACTTC
TRBV12-5	TRBD2	TRBJ2-1	-	CASGYAGGYNEQFF	TGTGCTAGTGGTTATGCGGGGGGATACAATGAGCAGTTCTTC
TRBV29-1	-	TRBJ2-7	-	CSGGASSYEQYF	TGCAGCGGTGGCGCGAGCTCCTACGAGCAGTACTTC
TRBV10-3	TRBD1	TRBJ1-2	once	CAISKNREAGGNYGYTF	TGTGCCATCAGTAAAAATCGGGAAGCAGGGGGAAACTATGGCTACACCTTC
TRBV28	-	TRBJ2-4	few	CASSAIGGKAKNIQYF	TGTGCCAGCAGTGCAATCGGGGGAAAGGCCAAAAACATTCAGTACTTC